This T cell receptor delta chain was recovered during a study of delta chains in infants with herpesvirus infections. Overall study context: Ugandan infants were followed prospectively from birth through primary CMV infection. Infants infected with CMV after birth were searched for public fetal Vdelta1/Vgamma8 clonotype. Findings and limits, study-wide: Public-clonotype frequency seemingly fell with older age at infection. A few infants infected before 120 days plus one congenital case had the public Vdelta1 clonotype.

CDR3 length: 18 amino acids. The V gene end was trimmed by 1 base and the J gene end by 0 bases; junction bases not matched to a gene: 9. Germline V lookup: CDR1 TSWWSYY, CDR2 QGS. With regard to this clone: Its antigen is not known.

TCR cDNA was made from PBMC RNA with gamma- and delta-chain-specific primers. TCRdb repeated clone calling on the RT-PCR reads with CATT. The sample holds 1,200 to 1,500 delta-chain clones, 25% to 35% seen once. This TCR was recovered from a human donor who was a Ugandan infant, either HIV-exposed or HIV-unexposed (not recorded which). The sequencing used peripheral blood, collected at time point 1 of longitudinal follow-up. This chain links TRDV1 with TRDJ1, with 9 positions matching TRDD3. CDR3 bases: TGTGCTCTTGGGGAACAACATCCCTCTGGGGGATACACCGATAAACTCATCTTT. This translates into CALGEQHPSGGYTDKLIF.